This TCR beta chain was sequenced for a study of T cell responses to AZD1222 COVID-19 vaccine. The CDR3 totals 13 residues. V shed 3 bases and J shed 2 bases, with 8 bases lying between them. Overall study results and limits: Epitopes outside B.1.351 and B.1.1.7 mutated regions reportedly drew nearly half of spike TCRs. The repertoires were collected only after the peak T cell response.

Note on this clone: Its antigen is not identified.

The data were produced by immunoSEQ multiplex PCR, yet TCRdb's version contains in-frame clones alone and is incomplete. This repertoire shows about 110,000 clones, roughly nine tenths found once; its top ten account for about 3.3%. This specimen consisted of peripheral blood, obtained on day 0 of MenACWY control vaccination. The TCR originated in an adult in good health. The chain uses TRBV12-3 or TRBV12-4 and TRBJ2-7, with D possibly TRBD1 on 6 matching bases. CDR3 sequence (DNA): TGTGCCAGCAGTTTGGGGACAACCTACGAGCAGTACTTC. Residues: CASSLGTTYEQYF.